This TCR beta chain was identified in a study of T cells in Graves' hyperthyroidism and ophthalmopathy. Study-wide context: Peripheral blood specimens were obtained at initial diagnosis, prior to any treatment.

RNA transcripts were the template for amplifying TCR beta CDR3 regions. Primed by the HTBI set, a first-round RT-PCR was run on the TCR CDR3. TCRdb reprocessed the multiplex PCR reads via MiXCR and lists one record per CDR3 protein. There are nearly 600,000 distinct CDR3 sequences in the sample; more than 13% occur only once, and over 6% lies in the top ten. The study based diagnoses on clinical symptoms, serum thyroxine and TRAb, thyroid ultrasound and orbital computed tomography. The germline V gene has CDR1 LGHDT and CDR2 YNNKEL (reference sequence). The CDR3 contains 15 residues. With V trimmed by 4 bases and J by 6 bases, 6 bases remained unmatched. There are many counts of this clonotype. Antigen: not known. Study-wide findings and caveats: Among thyroid clonotypes expanded above 0.001, most also appeared in blood. Ophthalmopathy and stable hyperthyroidism were separated by a 13 V-J model.

The receptor was isolated from a woman younger than 30 with Graves' ophthalmopathy. This chain joins TRBV3-1 and TRBJ1-4, with TRBD1 matching 9 bases. Sequencing input: blood. This chain's CDR3 is CASSPTQGADEKLFF. CDR3 sequence (DNA): TGTGCCAGCAGCCCCACACAGGGGGCTGATGAAAAACTGTTTTTT.